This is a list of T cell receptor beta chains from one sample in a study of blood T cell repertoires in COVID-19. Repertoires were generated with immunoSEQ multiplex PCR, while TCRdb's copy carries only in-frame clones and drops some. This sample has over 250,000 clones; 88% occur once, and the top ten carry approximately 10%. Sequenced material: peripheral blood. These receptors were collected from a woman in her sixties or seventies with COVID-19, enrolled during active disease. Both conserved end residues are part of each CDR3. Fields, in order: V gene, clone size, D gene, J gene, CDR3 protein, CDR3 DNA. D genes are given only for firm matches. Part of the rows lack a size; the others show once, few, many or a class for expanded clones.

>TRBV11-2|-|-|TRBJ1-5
CASSSSTGNQPQHF
TGTGCCAGCAGCTCTTCGACAGGCAATCAGCCCCAGCATTTT
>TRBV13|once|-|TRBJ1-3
CASSSGGTARNTIYF
TGTGCCAGCAGCTCGGGGGGGACTGCCAGAAACACCATATATTTT
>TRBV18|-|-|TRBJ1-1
CASSPTEDTEAFF
TGTGCCAGCTCACCGACAGAGGACACTGAAGCTTTCTTT
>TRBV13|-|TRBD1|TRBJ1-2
CASSKGTASNFHYGYTF
TGTGCCAGCAGCAAAGGGACAGCTAGTAATTTTCACTATGGCTACACCTTC
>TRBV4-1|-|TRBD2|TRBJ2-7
CASSQASAGGSYEQYF
TGCGCCAGCAGCCAAGCGAGCGCGGGAGGGTCCTACGAGCAGTACTTC
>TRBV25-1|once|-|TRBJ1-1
CASCPISATEAFF
TGTGCCAGCTGCCCCATCAGCGCCACTGAAGCTTTCTTT
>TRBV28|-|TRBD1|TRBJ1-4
CASSFRTGRATNEKLFF
TGTGCCAGCAGTTTCCGGACAGGGAGGGCAACTAATGAAAAACTGTTTTTT
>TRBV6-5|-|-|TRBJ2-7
CASRTGWEQYF
TGTGCCAGCAGAACAGGGTGGGAGCAGTACTTC
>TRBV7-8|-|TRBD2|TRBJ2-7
CASSLGTSGAAYEQYF
TGTGCCAGCAGCCTAGGGACTAGCGGGGCAGCCTACGAGCAGTACTTC
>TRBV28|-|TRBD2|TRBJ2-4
CASSLPLGLEGYIQYF
TGTGCCAGCAGTTTACCCCTAGGACTAGAGGGGTACATTCAGTACTTC
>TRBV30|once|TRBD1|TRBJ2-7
CAWSIWTGASEQYF
TGTGCCTGGAGTATATGGACAGGGGCCTCCGAGCAGTACTTC
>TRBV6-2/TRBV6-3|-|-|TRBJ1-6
CASSLMNSPLHF
TGTGCCAGCAGTCTTATGAATTCACCCCTCCACTTT
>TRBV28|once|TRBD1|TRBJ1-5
CASSLPGQRYQPQHF
TGTGCCAGCAGTTTACCGGGACAGAGATATCAGCCCCAGCATTTT
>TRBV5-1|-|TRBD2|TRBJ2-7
CASSFSGDSYEQYF
TGCGCCAGCAGCTTTAGCGGGGACTCCTACGAGCAGTACTTC
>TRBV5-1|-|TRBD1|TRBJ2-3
CASSLEQGAVTQYF
TGCGCCAGCAGCTTGGAACAGGGGGCGGTTACGCAGTATTTT
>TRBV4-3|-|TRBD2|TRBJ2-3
CASSQTLAGGPVLADTQYF
TGCGCCAGCAGCCAGACCCTAGCGGGAGGGCCGGTTTTGGCAGATACGCAGTATTTT
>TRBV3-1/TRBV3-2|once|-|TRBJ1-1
CASSQGGVGTEAFF
TGTGCCAGCAGCCAAGGGGGGGTTGGCACTGAAGCTTTCTTT
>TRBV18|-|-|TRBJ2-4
CASSSSYRVLAKNIQYF
TGTGCCAGCTCATCAAGCTACAGGGTCCTAGCCAAAAACATTCAGTACTTC
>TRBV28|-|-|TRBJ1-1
CASRSTEAFF
TGTGCCAGCAGGTCGACAGAAGCTTTCTTT
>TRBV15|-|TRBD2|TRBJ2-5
CATSRDFSGVKETQYF
TGTGCCACCAGCAGAGATTTTAGCGGGGTAAAAGAGACCCAGTACTTC